What follows is one T cell receptor (beta chain) and its context. This specimen comes from a study of cytomegalovirus exposure and HLA in healthy donors. Both 60 Vbeta primers and 13 Jbeta primers went into the PCR. Assay: immunoSEQ multiplex PCR; the TCRdb copy retains only in-frame clones and omits some. Its clone listing holds over 30,000 clones. Unrecorded immune exposures were likely, despite nominal health at sampling. The material sequenced was PBMCs. The clonotype comes from a woman in her forties in good health and CMV-seropositive.

CDR3 protein: CAGGQLTDTQYF. The CDR3 DNA follows: TGTGCCGGAGGACAGCTGACAGATACGCAGTATTTT. This chain uses TRBV2 with TRBJ2-3, with a weak D call TRBD1 (6 bases). The CDR3 runs to 12 residues. Trimming took off 11 bases at V and 3 bases at J, with 12 bases between the two ends. Germline CDR1 is SNHLY and CDR2 is FYNNEI.